Only a few counts were recorded for the clone carrying this TCR beta chain. A second PCR, run for about 7 to 12 cycles, used a sample-barcoded 5' primer plus a J-beta primer mix. Each cDNA molecule received a tag from a template-switch adaptor that had 12 random nucleotides. TCRdb passed the 5' RACE reads through MiXCR, listing each CDR3 protein once. The table records about 1,500,000 distinct CDR3 sequences, under 30% of them present only once. The CDR3 has 14 amino acids. Germline V gene lookup returns CDR1 PRHDT and CDR2 FYEKMQ (reference sequence). The ends were cut back, 0 bases at V and 9 bases at J, with 9 bases in the middle. This specimen comes from a study of blood T cells in healthy people across ages.

This sequence joins TRBV13 and TRBJ1-6; D remains unclear. Source material: blood. The sequence was collected from a woman aged 30 to 39 in good health. CDR3 in amino acids: CASSLGPAISPLHF. CDR3 nucleotide sequence: TGTGCCAGCAGCTTAGGACCCGCTATTTCACCCCTCCACTTT.